The count of the clone carrying this T cell receptor (beta chain) is one. Its matching antigen is unknown. The use of a sample-barcoded 5' primer and a J-beta primer mix characterized a second PCR of about 7 to 12 cycles. Each of the cDNA molecules was tagged by a template-switch adaptor with 12 random nucleotides. TCRdb fed the 5' RACE reads into MiXCR, producing one record per CDR3 protein. In the table there are under 700,000 distinct CDR3 sequences, approximately 25% of which are singletons. This sample stems from a study of blood T cells in healthy people across ages. Study findings and constraints: It was the long-lived donors that had more naive CD4+ cells and higher diversity than aged donors. The donors' CMV status was not determined, possibly confounding changes in expanded clonotypes.

Per-sample yields of isolated PBMCs were at least 6 million. Germline loops: CDR1 LGHNA, CDR2 YNFKEQ. Trimming cost V 1 base and J 3 bases, with 10 bases left between them. The CDR3 consists of 15 residues. A further study also used this sample, focusing on T cells of mothers and their children.

The chain links TRBV4-2 to TRBJ2-1; D is undetermined. What was sequenced was blood. This TCR came from a boy aged 5-17 years in good health. Here the CDR3 reads CASSQGPADYNEQFF. In DNA form, the CDR3 reads TGTGCCAGCAGCCAAGGCCCCGCTGACTACAATGAGCAGTTCTTC.